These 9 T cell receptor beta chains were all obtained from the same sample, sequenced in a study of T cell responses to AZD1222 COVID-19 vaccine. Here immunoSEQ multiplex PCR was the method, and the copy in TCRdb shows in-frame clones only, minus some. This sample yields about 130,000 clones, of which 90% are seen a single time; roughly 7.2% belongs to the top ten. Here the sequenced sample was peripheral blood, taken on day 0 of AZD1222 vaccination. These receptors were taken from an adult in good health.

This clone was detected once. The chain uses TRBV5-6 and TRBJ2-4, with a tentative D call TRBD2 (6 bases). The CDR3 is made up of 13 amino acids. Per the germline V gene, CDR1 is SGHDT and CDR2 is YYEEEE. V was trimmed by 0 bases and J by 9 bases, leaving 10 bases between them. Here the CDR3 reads CASSLGVGGIQYF. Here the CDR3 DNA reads TGTGCCAGCAGCTTGGGGGTCGGGGGCATTCAGTACTTC. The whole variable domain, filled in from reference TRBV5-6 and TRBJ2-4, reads DAGVTQSPTHLIKTRGQQVTLRCSPKSGHDTVSWYQQALGQGPQFIFQYYEEEERQRGNFPDRFSGHQFPNYSSELNVNALLLGDSALYLCASSLGVGGIQYFGAGTRLSVL.

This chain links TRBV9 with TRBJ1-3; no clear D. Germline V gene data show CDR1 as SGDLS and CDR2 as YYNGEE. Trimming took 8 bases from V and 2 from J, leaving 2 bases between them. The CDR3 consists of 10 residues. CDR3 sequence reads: CASAGNTIYF. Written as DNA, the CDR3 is TGTGCCAGTGCTGGAAACACCATATATTTT.

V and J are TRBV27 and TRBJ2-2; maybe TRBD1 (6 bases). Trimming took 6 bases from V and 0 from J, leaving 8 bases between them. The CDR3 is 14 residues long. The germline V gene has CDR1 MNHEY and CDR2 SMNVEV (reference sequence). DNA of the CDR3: TGTGCCAGCAGACAGGGCCCGAACACCGGGGAGCTGTTTTTT. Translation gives CASRQGPNTGELFF.

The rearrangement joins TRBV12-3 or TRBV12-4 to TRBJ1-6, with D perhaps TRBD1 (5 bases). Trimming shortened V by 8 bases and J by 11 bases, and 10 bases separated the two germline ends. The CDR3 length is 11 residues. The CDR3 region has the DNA TGTGCCAGCGGGGGTCTGACACCCCTCCACTTT. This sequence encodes CASGGLTPLHF.

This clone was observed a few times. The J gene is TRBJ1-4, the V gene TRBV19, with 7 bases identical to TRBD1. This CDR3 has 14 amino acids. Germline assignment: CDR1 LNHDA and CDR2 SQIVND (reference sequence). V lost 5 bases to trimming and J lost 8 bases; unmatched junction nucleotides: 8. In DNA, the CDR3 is TGTGCCAGTAGTGAGACAGGGCTGAGAGAAAAACTGTTTTTT. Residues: CASSETGLREKLFF.

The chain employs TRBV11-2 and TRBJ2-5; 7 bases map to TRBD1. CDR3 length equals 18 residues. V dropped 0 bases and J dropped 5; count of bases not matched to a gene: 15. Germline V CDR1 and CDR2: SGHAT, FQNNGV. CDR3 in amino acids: CASSLDPLTTGFKETQYF. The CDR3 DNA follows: TGTGCCAGCAGCTTAGATCCCCTGACGACAGGGTTCAAGGAGACCCAGTACTTC.

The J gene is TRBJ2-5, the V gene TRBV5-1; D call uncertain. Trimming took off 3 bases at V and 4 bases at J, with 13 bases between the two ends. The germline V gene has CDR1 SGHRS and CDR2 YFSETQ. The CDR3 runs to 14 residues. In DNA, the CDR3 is TGCGCCAGCAGCTCCCTGAGTGACGGAGAGACCCAGTACTTC. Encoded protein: CASSSLSDGETQYF.

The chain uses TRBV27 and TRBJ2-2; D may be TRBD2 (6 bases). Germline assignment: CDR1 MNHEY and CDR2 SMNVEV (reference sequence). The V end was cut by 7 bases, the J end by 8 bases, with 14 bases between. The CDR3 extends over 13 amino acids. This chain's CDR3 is CASTGSLLGELFF. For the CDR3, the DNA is TGTGCCAGCACCGGGAGTCTTTTAGGGGAGCTGTTTTTT.

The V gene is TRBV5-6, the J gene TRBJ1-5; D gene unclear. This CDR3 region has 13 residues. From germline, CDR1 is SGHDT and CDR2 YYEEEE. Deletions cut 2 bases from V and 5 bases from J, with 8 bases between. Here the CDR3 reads CASSFQGYQPQHF. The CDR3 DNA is TGTGCCAGCAGCTTCCAAGGGTATCAGCCCCAGCATTTT.